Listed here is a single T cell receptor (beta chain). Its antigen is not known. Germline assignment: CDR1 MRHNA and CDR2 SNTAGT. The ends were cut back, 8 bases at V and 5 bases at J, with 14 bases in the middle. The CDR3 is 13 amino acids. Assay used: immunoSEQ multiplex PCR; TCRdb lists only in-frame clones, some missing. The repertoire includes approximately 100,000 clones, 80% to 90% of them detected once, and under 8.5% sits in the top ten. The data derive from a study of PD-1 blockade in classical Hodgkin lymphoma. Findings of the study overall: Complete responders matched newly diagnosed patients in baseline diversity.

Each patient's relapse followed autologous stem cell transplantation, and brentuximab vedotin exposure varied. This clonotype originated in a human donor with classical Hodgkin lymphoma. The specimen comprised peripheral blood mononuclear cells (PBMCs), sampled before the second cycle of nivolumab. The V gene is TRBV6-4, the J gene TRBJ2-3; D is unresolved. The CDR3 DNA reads TGTGCCAGCTGTTTATCTGGCGGAGATACGCAGTATTTT. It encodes CASCLSGGDTQYF.